The source of this T cell receptor (beta chain) is a study of beta chain features in type 1 diabetes. Study-wide results and limits: A closer apparent resemblance between naive, central memory and Treg TCRB repertoires was seen in patients than in healthy donors. Individuals with type 1 diabetes displayed fewer insertions and more deletions at VDJ junctions.

About this clone: Antigen unknown.

Each sorted population was over 95% pure. Sequencing targeted expressed TCRB transcripts, as all isolated RNA had been reverse transcribed. TCRdb keeps only in-frame clones here, not all; method: immunoSEQ multiplex PCR. Of approximately 300,000 clones listed, approximately 11% are singletons. The germline CDR1 and CDR2 sequences are MDHEN and SYDVKM. V was trimmed by 3 bases and J by 5 bases, leaving 8 bases between them. The CDR3 covers 12 residues. Sequencing was performed on naive CD4+ T cells from blood. The sequence was obtained from a woman aged 30 to 39 in good health. The chain uses TRBV28 and TRBJ2-7, with D unclear. The CDR3 is CASSFVEDEQYF. The CDR3, as DNA: TGTGCCAGCAGTTTTGTCGAGGACGAGCAGTACTTC.